This T cell receptor (beta chain) was obtained from a study of T-cell memory formation after mild COVID-19. Each CDR3 protein is one row after TCRdb ran MiXCR on the 5' RACE reads. The sample yields fewer than 600,000 distinct CDR3 sequences, about 20% seen once. Germline loops: CDR1 MRHNA, CDR2 SNTAGT. The CDR3 extends over 14 amino acids. Trimming at V came to 2 bases and at J to 6 bases, leaving 3 bases not matched to a gene. This clonotype has only a few counts. The genes are TRBV6-4 and TRBJ2-1; 8 bases map to TRBD1. The sequence derives from an adult woman who had mild COVID-19 (a few samples of this study predate the infection). Cell type and time point are not known. The sequenced sample consisted of PBMCs or a T cell subset sorted from them (not recorded which). The CDR3 sequence: CASSDKTGVNEQFF. Here the CDR3 DNA reads TGTGCCAGCAGTGACAAGACAGGGGTCAATGAGCAGTTCTTC.